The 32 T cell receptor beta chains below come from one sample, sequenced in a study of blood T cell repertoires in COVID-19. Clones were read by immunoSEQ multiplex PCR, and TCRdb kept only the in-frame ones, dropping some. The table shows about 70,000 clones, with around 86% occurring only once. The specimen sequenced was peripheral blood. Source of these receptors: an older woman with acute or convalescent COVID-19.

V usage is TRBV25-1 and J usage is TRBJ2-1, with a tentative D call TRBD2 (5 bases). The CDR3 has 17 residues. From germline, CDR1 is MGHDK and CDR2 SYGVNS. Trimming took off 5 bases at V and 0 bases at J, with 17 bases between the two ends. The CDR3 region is CASSIGVEGYSYNEQFF. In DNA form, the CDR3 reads TGTGCCAGCAGTATTGGGGTCGAGGGATACTCCTACAATGAGCAGTTCTTC.

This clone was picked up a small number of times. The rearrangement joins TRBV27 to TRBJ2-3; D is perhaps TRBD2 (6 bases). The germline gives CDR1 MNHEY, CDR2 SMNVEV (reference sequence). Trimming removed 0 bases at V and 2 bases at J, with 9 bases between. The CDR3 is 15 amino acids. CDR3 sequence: CASSLSRGVTDTQYF. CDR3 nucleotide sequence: TGTGCCAGCAGTTTATCTCGCGGGGTCACAGATACGCAGTATTTT.

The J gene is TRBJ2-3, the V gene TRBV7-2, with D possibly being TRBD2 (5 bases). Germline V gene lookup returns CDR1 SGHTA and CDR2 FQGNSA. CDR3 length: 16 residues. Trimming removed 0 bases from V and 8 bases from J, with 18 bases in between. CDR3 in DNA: TGTGCCAGCAGCTTAGCGAGGGTCGACCGCCCAGTTACGCAGTATTTT. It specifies CASSLARVDRPVTQYF.

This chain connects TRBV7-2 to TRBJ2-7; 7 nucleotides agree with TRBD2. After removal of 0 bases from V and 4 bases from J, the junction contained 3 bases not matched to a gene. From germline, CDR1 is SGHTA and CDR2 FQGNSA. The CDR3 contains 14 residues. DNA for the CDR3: TGTGCCAGCAGCTTAGCGGGGGGGTGGTACGAGCAGTACTTC. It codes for CASSLAGGWYEQYF.

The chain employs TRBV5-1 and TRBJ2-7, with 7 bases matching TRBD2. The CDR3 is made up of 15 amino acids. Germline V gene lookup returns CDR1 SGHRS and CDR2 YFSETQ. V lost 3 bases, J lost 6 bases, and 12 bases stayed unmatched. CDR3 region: CASSSGPSGAVEQYF. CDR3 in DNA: TGCGCCAGCAGCTCGGGGCCGAGCGGGGCGGTCGAGCAGTACTTC.

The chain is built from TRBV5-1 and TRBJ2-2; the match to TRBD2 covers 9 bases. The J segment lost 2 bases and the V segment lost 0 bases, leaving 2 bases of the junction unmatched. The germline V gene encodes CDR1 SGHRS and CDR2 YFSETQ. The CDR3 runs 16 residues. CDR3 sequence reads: CASSLGAGGNTGELFF. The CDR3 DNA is TGCGCCAGCAGCTTGGGAGCGGGGGGAAACACCGGGGAGCTGTTTTTT. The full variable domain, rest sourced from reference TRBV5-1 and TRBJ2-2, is KAGVTQTPRYLIKTRGQQVTLSCSPISGHRSVSWYQQTPGQGLQFLFEYFSETQRNKGNFPGRFSGRQFSNSRSEMNVSTLELGDSALYLCASSLGAGGNTGELFFGEGSRLTVL.

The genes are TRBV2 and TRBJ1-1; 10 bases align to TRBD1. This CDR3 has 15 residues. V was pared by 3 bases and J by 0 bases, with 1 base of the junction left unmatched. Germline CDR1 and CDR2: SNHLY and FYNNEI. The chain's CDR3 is CASSEGQGLNTEAFF. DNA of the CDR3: TGTGCCAGCAGTGAGGGACAGGGGCTGAACACTGAAGCTTTCTTT.

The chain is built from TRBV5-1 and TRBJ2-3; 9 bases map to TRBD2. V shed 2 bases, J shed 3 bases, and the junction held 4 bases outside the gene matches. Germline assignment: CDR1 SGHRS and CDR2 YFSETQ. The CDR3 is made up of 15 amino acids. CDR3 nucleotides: TGCGCCAGCAGCTTTCTAGCGGGGTCTACAGATACGCAGTATTTT. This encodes CASSFLAGSTDTQYF.

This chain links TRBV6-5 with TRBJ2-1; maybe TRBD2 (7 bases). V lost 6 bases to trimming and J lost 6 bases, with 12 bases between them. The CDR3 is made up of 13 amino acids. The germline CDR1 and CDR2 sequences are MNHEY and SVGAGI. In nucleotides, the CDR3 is TGTGCCAGCAGACGGGGGGCCGCCAATGAGCAGTTCTTC. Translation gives CASRRGAANEQFF.

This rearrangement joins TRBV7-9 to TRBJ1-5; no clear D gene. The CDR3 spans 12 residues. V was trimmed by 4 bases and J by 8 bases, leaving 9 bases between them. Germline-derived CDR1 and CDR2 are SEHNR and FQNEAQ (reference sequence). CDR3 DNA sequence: TGTGCCAGCAGCTGGTCCACGGAGCCCCAGCATTTT. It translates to CASSWSTEPQHF.

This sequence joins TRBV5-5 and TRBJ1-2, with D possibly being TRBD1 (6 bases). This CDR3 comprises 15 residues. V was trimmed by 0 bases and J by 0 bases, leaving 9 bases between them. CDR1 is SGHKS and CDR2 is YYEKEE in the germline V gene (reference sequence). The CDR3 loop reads CASSLGTGTNYGYTF. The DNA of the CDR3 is TGTGCCAGCAGCTTGGGTACAGGGACTAACTATGGCTACACCTTC.

In DNA, the CDR3 is TGTGCCAGCAGTAAAAGCCGGGACAGGAGGGAGACCCAGTACTTC. This translates into CASSKSRDRRETQYF. The chain links TRBV13 to TRBJ2-5; 8 nucleotides agree with TRBD1. V lost 6 bases to trimming and J lost 5 bases; unmatched junction nucleotides: 11. This CDR3 contains 15 residues. Germline V gene sequence: CDR1 PRHDT, CDR2 FYEKMQ (reference sequence).

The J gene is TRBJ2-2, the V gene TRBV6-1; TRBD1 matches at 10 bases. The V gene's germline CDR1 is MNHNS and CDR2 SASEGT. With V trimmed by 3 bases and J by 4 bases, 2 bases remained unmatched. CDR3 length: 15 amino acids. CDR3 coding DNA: TGTGCCAGCAGTGACCGGGACAGGGGCACCGGGGAGCTGTTTTTT. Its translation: CASSDRDRGTGELFF.

CDR3 nucleotide sequence: TGTGCCAGCAGTGAAGGAGGAGATGGCTACACCTTC. Protein sequence: CASSEGGDGYTF. The V call is TRBV6-1, the J call TRBJ1-2; D uncertain. V was pared by 1 base and J by 6 bases, with 6 bases between. The CDR3 is 12 amino acids. CDR1 is MNHNS, CDR2 SASEGT, per germline.

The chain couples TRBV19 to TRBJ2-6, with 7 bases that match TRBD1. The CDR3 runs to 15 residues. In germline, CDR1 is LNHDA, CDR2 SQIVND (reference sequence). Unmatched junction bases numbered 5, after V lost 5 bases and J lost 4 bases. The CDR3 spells CASSQTGVGANVLTF. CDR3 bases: TGTGCCAGTAGTCAAACAGGGGTAGGGGCCAACGTCCTGACTTTC.

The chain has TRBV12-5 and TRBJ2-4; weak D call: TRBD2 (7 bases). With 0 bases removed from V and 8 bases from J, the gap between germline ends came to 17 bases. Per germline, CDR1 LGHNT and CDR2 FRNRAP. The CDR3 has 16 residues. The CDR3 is CASGLVPPGGMDIQYF. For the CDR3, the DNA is TGTGCTAGTGGTTTGGTCCCCCCGGGGGGCATGGACATTCAGTACTTC.

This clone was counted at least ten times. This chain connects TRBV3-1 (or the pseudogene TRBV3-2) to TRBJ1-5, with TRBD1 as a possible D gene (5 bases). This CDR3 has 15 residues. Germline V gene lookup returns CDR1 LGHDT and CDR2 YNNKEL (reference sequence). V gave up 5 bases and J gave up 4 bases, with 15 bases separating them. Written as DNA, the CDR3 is TGTGCCAGCAGCATTGGTTGGGGACTGAATCAGCCCCAGCATTTT. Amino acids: CASSIGWGLNQPQHF.

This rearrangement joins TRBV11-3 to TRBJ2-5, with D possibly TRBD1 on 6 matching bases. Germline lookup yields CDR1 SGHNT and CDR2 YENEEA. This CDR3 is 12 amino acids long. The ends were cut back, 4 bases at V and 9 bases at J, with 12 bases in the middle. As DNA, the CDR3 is TGTGCCAGCAGCTACAGGGACGGGGCCCAGTACTTC. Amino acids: CASSYRDGAQYF.

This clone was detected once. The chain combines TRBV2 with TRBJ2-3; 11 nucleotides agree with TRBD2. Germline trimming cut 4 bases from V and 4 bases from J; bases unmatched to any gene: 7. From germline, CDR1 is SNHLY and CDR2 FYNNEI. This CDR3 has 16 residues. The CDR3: CASSALSGGASDTQYF. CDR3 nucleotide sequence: TGTGCCAGCAGTGCGCTTAGCGGGGGGGCCTCAGATACGCAGTATTTT.

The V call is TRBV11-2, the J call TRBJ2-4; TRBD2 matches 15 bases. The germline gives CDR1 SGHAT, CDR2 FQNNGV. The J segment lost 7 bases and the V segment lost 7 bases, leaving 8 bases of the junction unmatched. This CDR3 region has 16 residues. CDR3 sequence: CASMLTGTSGGNIQYF. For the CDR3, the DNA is TGTGCCAGCATGCTAACCGGGACTAGCGGGGGGAACATTCAGTACTTC. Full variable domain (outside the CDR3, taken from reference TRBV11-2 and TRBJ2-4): EAGVAQSPRYKIIEKRQSVAFWCNPISGHATLYWYQQILGQGPKLLIQFQNNGVVDDSQLPKDRFSAERLKGVDSTLKIQPAKLEDSAVYLCASMLTGTSGGNIQYFGAGTRLSVL.

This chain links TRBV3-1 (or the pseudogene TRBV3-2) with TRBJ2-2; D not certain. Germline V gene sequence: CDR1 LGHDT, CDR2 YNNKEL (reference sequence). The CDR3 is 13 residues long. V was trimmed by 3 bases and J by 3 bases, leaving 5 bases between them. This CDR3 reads CASSHPDTGELFF. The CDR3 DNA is TGTGCCAGCAGCCATCCTGACACCGGGGAGCTGTTTTTT.

The CDR3 bases are TGTGCCAGCAGCTTGGCCGAAGGGGGCGGATACACCATATATTTT. Translation: CASSLAEGGGYTIYF. The chain employs TRBV5-5 and TRBJ1-3, with 7 positions matching TRBD1. Germline assignment: CDR1 SGHKS and CDR2 YYEKEE (reference sequence). This CDR3 region has 15 residues. Germline trimming cut 0 bases from V and 8 bases from J; bases unmatched to any gene: 8.

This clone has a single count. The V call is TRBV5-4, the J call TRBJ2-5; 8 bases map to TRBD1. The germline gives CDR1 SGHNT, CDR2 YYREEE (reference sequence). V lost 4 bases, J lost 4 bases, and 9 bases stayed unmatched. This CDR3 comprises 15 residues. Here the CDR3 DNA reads TGTGCCAGCAGCCCGGCTAACAGGGGGTCAGAGACCCAGTACTTC. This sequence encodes CASSPANRGSETQYF. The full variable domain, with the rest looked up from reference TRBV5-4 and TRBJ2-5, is ETGVTQSPTHLIKTRGQQVTLRCSSQSGHNTVSWYQQALGQGPQFIFQYYREEENGRGNFPPRFSGLQFPNYSSELNVNALELDDSALYLCASSPANRGSETQYFGPGTRLLVL.

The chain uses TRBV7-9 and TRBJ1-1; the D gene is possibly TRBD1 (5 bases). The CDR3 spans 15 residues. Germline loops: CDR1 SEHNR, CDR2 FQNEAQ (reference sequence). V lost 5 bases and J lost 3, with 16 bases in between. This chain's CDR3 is CASSAPRGRDTEAFF. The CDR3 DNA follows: TGTGCCAGCAGCGCCCCAAGGGGCCGGGACACTGAAGCTTTCTTT.

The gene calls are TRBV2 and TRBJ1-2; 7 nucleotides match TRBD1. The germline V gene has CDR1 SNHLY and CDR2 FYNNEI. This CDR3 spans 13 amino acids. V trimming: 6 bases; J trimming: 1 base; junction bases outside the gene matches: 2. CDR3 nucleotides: TGTGCCAGCAGAGGGACAGTTAACTATGGCTACACCTTC. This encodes CASRGTVNYGYTF. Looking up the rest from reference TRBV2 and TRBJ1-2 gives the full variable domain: EPEVTQTPSHQVTQMGQEVILRCVPISNHLYFYWYRQILGQKVEFLVSFYNNEISEKSEIFDDQFSVERPDGSNFTLKIRSTKLEDSAMYFCASRGTVNYGYTFGSGTRLTVV.

CDR3 amino acids: CASSFRGPNSPLHF. CDR3 sequence (DNA): TGTGCCAGCAGTTTCAGGGGCCCTAATTCACCCCTCCACTTT. V gene TRBV27 combines with J gene TRBJ1-6, with D perhaps matching TRBD1 (6 bases). Trimming took off 3 bases at V and 6 bases at J, with 9 bases between the two ends. CDR1 MNHEY and CDR2 SMNVEV come from the germline V gene (reference sequence). The CDR3 runs to 14 residues.

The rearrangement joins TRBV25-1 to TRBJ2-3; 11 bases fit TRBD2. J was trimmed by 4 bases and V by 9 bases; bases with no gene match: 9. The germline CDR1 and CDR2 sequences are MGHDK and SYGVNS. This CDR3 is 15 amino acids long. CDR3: CASNPGTSGPDTQYF. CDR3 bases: TGTGCCAGTAACCCAGGGACTAGCGGCCCAGATACGCAGTATTTT.

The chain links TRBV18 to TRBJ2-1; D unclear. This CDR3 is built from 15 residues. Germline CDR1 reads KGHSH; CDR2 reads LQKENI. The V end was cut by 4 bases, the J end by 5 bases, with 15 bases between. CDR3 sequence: CASSRAQSPHNEQFF. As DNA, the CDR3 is TGTGCCAGCTCACGGGCACAGAGTCCGCACAATGAGCAGTTCTTC. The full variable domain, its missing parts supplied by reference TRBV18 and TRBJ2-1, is NAGVMQNPRHLVRRRGQEARLRCSPMKGHSHVYWYRQLPEEGLKFMVYLQKENIIDESGMPKERFSAEFPKEGPSILRIQQVVRGDSAAYFCASSRAQSPHNEQFFGPGTRLTVL.

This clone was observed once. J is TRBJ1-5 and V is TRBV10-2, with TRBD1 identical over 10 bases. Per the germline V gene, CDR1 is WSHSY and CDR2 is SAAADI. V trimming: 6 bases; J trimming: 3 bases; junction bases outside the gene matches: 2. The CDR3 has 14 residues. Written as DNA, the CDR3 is TGCGCCAGCAGGGGGACAGGGGACAATCAGCCCCAGCATTTT. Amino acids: CASRGTGDNQPQHF.

CDR3: CASKGLAEKNTGELFF. CDR3 DNA sequence: TGTGCCAGCAAGGGACTAGCGGAAAAAAACACCGGGGAGCTGTTTTTT. The V call is TRBV27, the J call TRBJ2-2, with 11 positions matching TRBD2. Per germline, CDR1 MNHEY and CDR2 SMNVEV (reference sequence). After removal of 7 bases from V and 2 bases from J, the junction contained 6 bases not matched to a gene. There are 16 residues in the CDR3.

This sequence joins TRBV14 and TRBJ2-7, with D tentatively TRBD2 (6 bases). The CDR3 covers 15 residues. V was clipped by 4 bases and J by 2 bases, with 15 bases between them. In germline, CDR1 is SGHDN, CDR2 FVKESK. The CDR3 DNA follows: TGTGCCAGCAGCCGTTGGGACTCAACCACCTACGAGCAGTACTTC. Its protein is CASSRWDSTTYEQYF.

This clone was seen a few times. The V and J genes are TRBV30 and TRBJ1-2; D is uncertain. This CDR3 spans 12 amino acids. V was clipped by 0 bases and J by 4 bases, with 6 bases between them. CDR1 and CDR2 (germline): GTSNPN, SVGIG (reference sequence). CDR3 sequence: CAWSVQLYGYTF. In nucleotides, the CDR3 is TGTGCCTGGAGTGTACAGCTCTATGGCTACACCTTC.